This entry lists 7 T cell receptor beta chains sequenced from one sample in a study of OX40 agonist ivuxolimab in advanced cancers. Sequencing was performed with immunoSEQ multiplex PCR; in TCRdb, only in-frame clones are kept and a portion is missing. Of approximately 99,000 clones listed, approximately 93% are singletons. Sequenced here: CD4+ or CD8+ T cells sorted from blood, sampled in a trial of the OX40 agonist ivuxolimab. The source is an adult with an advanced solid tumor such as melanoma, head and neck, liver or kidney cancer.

CDR3 sequence: CASSFRQGTQETQYF. CDR3 sequence (DNA): TGTGCCAGCAGCTTTAGACAGGGGACACAAGAGACCCAGTACTTC. The chain has TRBV4-2 and TRBJ2-5; the match to TRBD1 covers 8 bases. There are 15 residues in the CDR3. J lost 2 bases, V lost 5 bases, and 7 bases had no gene match. Germline CDR1 reads LGHNA; CDR2 reads YNFKEQ.

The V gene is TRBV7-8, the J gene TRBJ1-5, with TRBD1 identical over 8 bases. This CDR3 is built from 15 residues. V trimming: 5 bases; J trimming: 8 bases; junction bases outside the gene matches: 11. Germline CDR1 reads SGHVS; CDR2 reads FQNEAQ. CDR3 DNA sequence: TGTGCCAGCAGCCCCCAGGGGGCCCTCCGAGAGCCCCAGCATTTT. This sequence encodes CASSPQGALREPQHF.

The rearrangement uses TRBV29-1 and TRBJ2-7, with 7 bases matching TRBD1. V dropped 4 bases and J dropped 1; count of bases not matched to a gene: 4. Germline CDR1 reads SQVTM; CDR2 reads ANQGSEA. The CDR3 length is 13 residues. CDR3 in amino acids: CSVVRTGSYEQYF. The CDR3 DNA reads TGCAGCGTTGTACGGACAGGTTCCTACGAGCAGTACTTC.

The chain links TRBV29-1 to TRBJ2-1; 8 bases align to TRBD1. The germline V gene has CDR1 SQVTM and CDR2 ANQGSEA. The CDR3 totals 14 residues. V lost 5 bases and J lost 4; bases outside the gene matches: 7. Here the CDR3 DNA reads TGCAGCGTTCTAATCCGGGACAGGTACAATGAGCAGTTCTTC. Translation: CSVLIRDRYNEQFF.

CDR3: CASSYSKQGGTEAFF. The CDR3 DNA follows: TGTGCCAGCAGTTACTCGAAGCAGGGAGGCACTGAAGCTTTCTTT. The V and J genes are TRBV6-5 and TRBJ1-1; tentative D call: TRBD1 (5 bases). The V end was cut by 0 bases, the J end by 4 bases, with 12 bases between. The CDR3 totals 15 residues. CDR1 MNHEY and CDR2 SVGAGI come from the germline V gene.

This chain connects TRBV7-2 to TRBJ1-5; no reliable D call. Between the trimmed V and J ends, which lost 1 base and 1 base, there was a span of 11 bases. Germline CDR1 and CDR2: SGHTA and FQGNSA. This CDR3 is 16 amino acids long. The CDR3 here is CASSLVGATSNQPQHF. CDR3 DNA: TGTGCCAGCAGCTTAGTAGGAGCCACCAGCAATCAGCCCCAGCATTTT.

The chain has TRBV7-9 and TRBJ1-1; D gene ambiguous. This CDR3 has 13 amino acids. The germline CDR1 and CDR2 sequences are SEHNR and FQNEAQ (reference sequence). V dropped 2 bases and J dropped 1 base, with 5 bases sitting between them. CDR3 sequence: CASSLLTNTEAFF. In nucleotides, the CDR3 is TGTGCCAGCAGCTTACTGACGAACACTGAAGCTTTCTTT.